This entry lists 32 T cell receptor beta chains sequenced from one sample in a study of blood T cell repertoires in COVID-19. Clones were read by immunoSEQ multiplex PCR, and TCRdb kept only the in-frame ones, dropping some. The sample records 150,000 to 200,000 clones, about four fifths being singletons. Sequenced: peripheral blood. The receptor set was obtained from a woman over 75 with acute or convalescent COVID-19.

This chain uses TRBV3-1 (or the pseudogene TRBV3-2) with TRBJ1-2; no definite D call. The CDR3 is 16 amino acids. With 0 bases removed from V and 4 bases from J, the gap between germline ends came to 15 bases. The germline V gene has CDR1 LGHDT and CDR2 YNNKEL (reference sequence). The CDR3 spells CASSQDLGFPSYGYTF. For the CDR3, the DNA is TGTGCCAGCAGCCAAGATCTCGGTTTCCCTAGCTATGGCTACACCTTC.

This clone was detected a few times. The gene calls are TRBV2 and TRBJ1-2, with D tentatively TRBD1 (6 bases). The V gene's germline CDR1 is SNHLY and CDR2 FYNNEI. CDR3 length: 15 amino acids. V was shortened by 3 bases and J by 1 base, with 12 bases between the two germline ends. The CDR3: CASSEQGRGNYGYTF. DNA of the CDR3: TGTGCCAGCAGTGAGCAGGGCAGGGGTAACTATGGCTACACCTTC.

The chain couples TRBV5-1 to TRBJ1-3, with 12 bases matching TRBD1. There are 19 residues in the CDR3. Trimming took 0 bases from V and 0 from J; bases not matched to a gene: 7. Germline V gene lookup returns CDR1 SGHRS and CDR2 YFSETQ. CDR3 DNA: TGCGCCAGCAGCTTGGACCGGGACAGGGGGCTTACCTCTGGAAACACCATATATTTT. Its protein product is CASSLDRDRGLTSGNTIYF.

This clone has a handful of counts. The J gene is TRBJ1-4, the V gene TRBV6-1, with 7 bases lining up with TRBD1. The germline V gene encodes CDR1 MNHNS and CDR2 SASEGT. Trimming cost V 3 bases and J 14 bases; bases outside gene matches: 9. The CDR3 covers 13 residues. CDR3: CASSDKTGWFLFF. Written as DNA, the CDR3 is TGTGCCAGCAGTGACAAGACAGGGTGGTTCCTGTTTTTT.

The rearrangement joins TRBV28 to TRBJ2-7, with a tentative D call TRBD1 (6 bases). Germline V gene sequence: CDR1 MDHEN, CDR2 SYDVKM. Trimming stripped 7 bases from V and 2 bases from J, with 15 bases between. The CDR3 extends over 14 amino acids. This CDR3 is CASNRPDRTYEQYF. The CDR3, as DNA: TGTGCCAGCAACCGTCCCGACAGGACCTACGAGCAGTACTTC. Complete variable domain (other parts from reference TRBV28 and TRBJ2-7): DVKVTQSSRYLVKRTGEKVFLECVQDMDHENMFWYRQDPGLGLRLIYFSYDVKMKEKGDIPEGYSVSREKKERFSLILESASTNQTSMYLCASNRPDRTYEQYFGPGTRLTVT.

V usage is TRBV19 and J usage is TRBJ1-2; TRBD1 aligns across 9 bases. Trimming cost V 5 bases and J 1 base; bases outside gene matches: 5. CDR3 length: 15 residues. Germline V CDR1 and CDR2: LNHDA, SQIVND (reference sequence). In DNA form, the CDR3 reads TGTGCCAGTAGTCGGACAGGGGCAATTAACTATGGCTACACCTTC. Its translation: CASSRTGAINYGYTF. The full variable domain, in which reference TRBV19 and TRBJ1-2 provide the parts outside the CDR3, is DGGITQSPKYLFRKEGQNVTLSCEQNLNHDAMYWYRQDPGQGLRLIYYSQIVNDFQKGDIAEGYSVSREKKESFPLTVTSAQKNPTAFYLCASSRTGAINYGYTFGSGTRLTVV.

This rearrangement joins TRBV6-5 to TRBJ1-5; 8 bases match TRBD1. This CDR3 comprises 13 residues. V lost 7 bases and J lost 3; bases outside the gene matches: 2. Germline CDR1 is MNHEY and CDR2 is SVGAGI. CDR3 in amino acids: CASMGQVNQPQHF. The CDR3 DNA reads as TGTGCCAGCATGGGACAGGTCAATCAGCCCCAGCATTTT.

The chain employs TRBV6-5 and TRBJ1-4; 7 bases line up with TRBD1. Germline assignment: CDR1 MNHEY and CDR2 SVGAGI. The trim removed 2 bases at V and 8 bases at J, leaving 11 bases unmatched. There are 16 residues in the CDR3. The CDR3 DNA reads as TGTGCCAGCAGTTACGATGTGTCAGGGGGTGGGGAAAAACTGTTTTTT. As protein: CASSYDVSGGGEKLFF.

This clone came up once. J is TRBJ2-1 and V is TRBV7-2; 10 bases are shared with TRBD2. Germline CDR1 is SGHTA and CDR2 is FQGNSA. V lost 4 bases and J lost 9; bases outside the gene matches: 6. The CDR3 contains 14 residues. CDR3 loop: CASSSGTSVGEQFF. CDR3 in DNA: TGTGCCAGCAGCTCCGGGACTAGCGTGGGTGAGCAGTTCTTC.

The genes are TRBV5-1 and TRBJ2-1, with a possible D match to TRBD1 (6 bases). The CDR3 consists of 13 residues. Germline assignment: CDR1 SGHRS and CDR2 YFSETQ. V lost 4 bases to trimming and J lost 5 bases, with 10 bases between them. The CDR3 coding sequence is TGCGCCAGCAGCATACAGGGAGACAATGAGCAGTTCTTC. This gives the protein CASSIQGDNEQFF.

This chain links TRBV3-1 (or the pseudogene TRBV3-2) with TRBJ1-4; D remains unclear. There are 14 residues in the CDR3. V was shortened by 3 bases and J by 0 bases, with 5 bases between the two germline ends. Germline CDR1 reads LGHDT; CDR2 reads YNNKEL (reference sequence). In DNA form, the CDR3 reads TGTGCCAGCAGCCAGGCTGCAACTAATGAAAAACTGTTTTTT. It specifies CASSQAATNEKLFF.

The V and J genes are TRBV28 and TRBJ1-2; possible D gene TRBD1, 5 bases. CDR1 is MDHEN, CDR2 SYDVKM, per germline. The CDR3 covers 14 residues. The ends were cut back, 3 bases at V and 8 bases at J, with 16 bases in the middle. The chain's CDR3 is CASSFLVLGGGYTF. CDR3 DNA: TGTGCCAGCAGTTTTTTAGTGTTGGGGGGAGGCTACACCTTC.

The CDR3 here is CASNSGLAGLTGELFF. CDR3 DNA: TGTGCCAGTAACTCCGGACTAGCGGGATTAACCGGGGAGCTGTTTTTT. The rearrangement uses TRBV19 and TRBJ2-2; 12 bases fit TRBD2. Germline loops: CDR1 LNHDA, CDR2 SQIVND (reference sequence). This CDR3 contains 16 residues. Trimming took 7 bases from V and 5 from J; bases not matched to a gene: 8.

The chain is built from TRBV27 and TRBJ1-5; perhaps TRBD1 as D (6 bases). This CDR3 region has 14 residues. The V gene's germline CDR1 is MNHEY and CDR2 SMNVEV (reference sequence). With 3 bases removed from V and 5 bases from J, the gap between germline ends came to 11 bases. DNA of the CDR3: TGTGCCAGCAGTTTTGGGGGCGCGGATCAGCCCCAGCATTTT. This encodes CASSFGGADQPQHF.

The table lists this clone with many counts. The chain is built from TRBV5-1 and TRBJ2-5; 7 positions match TRBD1. With 4 bases clipped from V and 4 bases from J, the junction kept 7 bases outside the gene matches. The CDR3 sequence is 14 residues long. Germline CDR1 is SGHRS and CDR2 is YFSETQ. This CDR3 reads CASSLTGPVETQYF. CDR3 DNA: TGCGCCAGCAGCCTGACAGGGCCGGTAGAGACCCAGTACTTC.

The rearrangement uses TRBV7-6 and TRBJ1-2; 10 nucleotides agree with TRBD1. The germline gives CDR1 SGHVS, CDR2 FNYEAQ. CDR3 size: 18 residues. The V gene end was trimmed by 4 bases and the J gene end by 1 base; junction bases not matched to a gene: 12. The CDR3 here is CASSSYRLGTGVNYGYTF. In DNA, the CDR3 is TGTGCCAGCAGCTCCTACCGATTGGGGACAGGGGTTAACTATGGCTACACCTTC. The variable domain in full, completed from reference TRBV7-6 and TRBJ1-2, reads GAGVSQSPRYKVTKRGQDVALRCDPISGHVSLYWYRQALGQGPEFLTYFNYEAQQDKSGLPNDRFSAERPEGSISTLTIQRTEQRDSAMYRCASSSYRLGTGVNYGYTFGSGTRLTVV.

The chain carries TRBV28 and TRBJ1-2; 8 bases agree with TRBD1. Germline values: CDR1 MDHEN, CDR2 SYDVKM. There are 18 residues in the CDR3. V trimming: 3 bases; J trimming: 3 bases; junction bases outside the gene matches: 15. The CDR3 loop is CASSLSFSGQGSDYGYTF. Here the CDR3 DNA reads TGTGCCAGCAGTTTGTCTTTTAGCGGACAGGGCTCGGACTATGGCTACACCTTC.

The gene calls are TRBV4-1 and TRBJ2-3; D gene ambiguous. Germline CDR1 MGHRA, CDR2 YSYEKL. The CDR3 runs to 15 residues. V lost 1 base and J 1 base, leaving 9 bases between the germline ends. CDR3 sequence: CASSQASFGTDTQYF. The CDR3 region has the DNA TGCGCCAGCAGCCAAGCGTCGTTCGGCACAGATACGCAGTATTTT.

The rearrangement links TRBV7-2 to TRBJ2-5; TRBD1 matches 7 bases. The CDR3 length is 14 residues. V was pared by 2 bases and J by 5 bases, with 5 bases of the junction left unmatched. Germline CDR1 reads SGHTA; CDR2 reads FQGNSA. The CDR3 region is CASSLTGAKETQYF. In nucleotides, the CDR3 is TGTGCCAGCAGCTTAACAGGGGCGAAGGAGACCCAGTACTTC. Drawing the rest from reference TRBV7-2 and TRBJ2-5, the complete variable domain is GAGVSQSPSNKVTEKGKDVELRCDPISGHTALYWYRQSLGQGLEFLIYFQGNSAPDKSGLPSDRFSAERTGGSVSTLTIQRTQQEDSAVYLCASSLTGAKETQYFGPGTRLLVL.

The genes are TRBV4-1 and TRBJ2-1; TRBD2 agrees at 10 bases. J was trimmed by 5 bases and V by 0 bases; bases with no gene match: 7. This CDR3 comprises 17 residues. Germline-derived CDR1 and CDR2 are MGHRA and YSYEKL. The CDR3 coding sequence is TGCGCCAGCAGCCAAGACCGGCTAGCGGGAGTCCACAATGAGCAGTTCTTC. This translates into CASSQDRLAGVHNEQFF.

The rearrangement links TRBV21-1 to TRBJ2-5; the table calls TRBD1, which could not be checked here. TRBV21-1 is designated a pseudogene. The CDR3 is made up of 15 amino acids. CDR3 coding DNA: TGTGCCAGCAGCAAGGACAGGGTTCGGTACGTGACCCAGTACTTC. As protein: CASSKDRVRYVTQYF.

This clone appeared a single time. The V call is TRBV7-6, the J call TRBJ1-2; perhaps TRBD1 as D (5 bases). The CDR3 runs to 12 residues. Trimming took off 2 bases at V and 5 bases at J, with 6 bases between the two ends. Germline lookup yields CDR1 SGHVS and CDR2 FNYEAQ. CDR3 sequence: CASSLPGYGYTF. The DNA for the CDR3 is TGTGCCAGCAGCTTACCAGGGTATGGCTACACCTTC. Filled out from reference TRBV7-6 and TRBJ1-2, the complete variable domain reads GAGVSQSPRYKVTKRGQDVALRCDPISGHVSLYWYRQALGQGPEFLTYFNYEAQQDKSGLPNDRFSAERPEGSISTLTIQRTEQRDSAMYRCASSLPGYGYTFGSGTRLTVV.

The chain recombines TRBV5-5 with TRBJ2-5, with D possibly matching TRBD1 (6 bases). Trimming took off 4 bases at V and 0 bases at J, with 22 bases between the two ends. The CDR3 spans 18 residues. Germline V gene lookup returns CDR1 SGHKS and CDR2 YYEKEE (reference sequence). CDR3 nucleotides: TGTGCCAGCAGCAAGCTATATGGGACATCCCGAAACCAAGAGACCCAGTACTTC. It encodes CASSKLYGTSRNQETQYF.

This chain links TRBV11-2 with TRBJ1-1; perhaps TRBD1 as D (6 bases). Per germline, CDR1 SGHAT and CDR2 FQNNGV. Trimming left V 5 bases short and J 1 base short, with 8 bases between. CDR3 length equals 13 residues. Here the CDR3 reads CASSTDRNTEAFF. The CDR3 DNA is TGTGCCAGCAGCACGGACAGGAACACTGAAGCTTTCTTT.

V gene TRBV7-9 combines with J gene TRBJ2-5; 9 nucleotides line up with TRBD1. J was trimmed by 5 bases and V by 5 bases; bases with no gene match: 12. CDR3 length: 16 residues. Germline loops: CDR1 SEHNR, CDR2 FQNEAQ (reference sequence). This chain's CDR3 is CASSDRGTHLGETQYF. CDR3 DNA: TGTGCCAGCAGCGACAGGGGGACGCACTTGGGGGAGACCCAGTACTTC. The variable domain in full, with the rest retrieved from reference TRBV7-9 and TRBJ2-5, is DTGVSQNPRHKITKRGQNVTFRCDPISEHNRLYWYRQTLGQGPEFLTYFQNEAQLEKSRLLSDRFSAERPKGSFSTLEIQRTEQGDSAMYLCASSDRGTHLGETQYFGPGTRLLVL.

The CDR3 coding sequence is TGTGCCAGCAGCTTAGATTTCAGGGAGGAAGAGACCCAGTACTTC. Protein: CASSLDFREEETQYF. The chain links TRBV5-4 to TRBJ2-5, with D possibly being TRBD2 (6 bases). The CDR3 totals 15 residues. Germline V gene data show CDR1 as SGHNT and CDR2 as YYREEE (reference sequence). V was clipped by 2 bases and J by 3 bases, with 14 bases between them. The complete variable domain, with remaining parts taken from reference TRBV5-4 and TRBJ2-5, reads ETGVTQSPTHLIKTRGQQVTLRCSSQSGHNTVSWYQQALGQGPQFIFQYYREEENGRGNFPPRFSGLQFPNYSSELNVNALELDDSALYLCASSLDFREEETQYFGPGTRLLVL.

This rearrangement joins TRBV15 to TRBJ2-4; D remains ambiguous. CDR1 and CDR2 from the germline V gene are LNHNV and YYDKDF (reference sequence). The ends were cut back, 0 bases at V and 0 bases at J, with 6 bases in the middle. This CDR3 has 15 residues. The CDR3 coding sequence is TGTGCCACCAGCAGAGATCGGTTAGCCAAAAACATTCAGTACTTC. It translates to CATSRDRLAKNIQYF.

This clone was counted once. Compared with germline, one end of the junction differs, possibly owing to a read error. The chain carries TRBV4-1 and TRBJ2-7; tentative D call: TRBD1 (5 bases). The CDR3 contains 14 residues. CDR1 and CDR2 (germline): MGHRA, YSYEKL. CDR3 amino acids: CASSQDFWRTTYLF. In DNA form, the CDR3 reads TGCGCCAGCAGCCAAGATTTTTGGCGGACAACCTACTTGTTC.

This sequence joins TRBV6-4 and TRBJ2-1; 8 bases match TRBD2. The CDR3 totals 12 residues. The trim removed 3 bases at V and 12 bases at J, leaving 4 bases unmatched. From germline, CDR1 is MRHNA and CDR2 SNTAGT. CDR3 sequence: CASSDLAGGQFF. As DNA, the CDR3 is TGTGCCAGCAGTGATTTGGCGGGGGGGCAGTTCTTC.

The J gene is TRBJ2-2, the V gene TRBV7-9; D remains ambiguous. There are 13 residues in the CDR3. Germline CDR1 and CDR2: SEHNR and FQNEAQ (reference sequence). With 5 bases removed from V and 7 bases from J, the gap between germline ends came to 11 bases. Here the CDR3 reads CASSPVVGGELFF. In DNA, the CDR3 is TGTGCCAGCAGCCCCGTAGTCGGCGGGGAGCTGTTTTTT.

The chain is built from TRBV2 and TRBJ2-7, with D tentatively TRBD2 (6 bases). The CDR3 runs to 15 residues. CDR1 SNHLY and CDR2 FYNNEI come from the germline V gene. V lost 4 bases to trimming and J lost 7 bases, with 20 bases between them. CDR3 in amino acids: CASSVSGLPLGEQYF. CDR3 nucleotides: TGTGCCAGCAGTGTCTCGGGACTTCCTCTGGGGGAGCAGTACTTC.

The table lists this clone with a few counts. The chain employs TRBV10-2 and TRBJ2-2, with 9 bases matching TRBD2. CDR1 and CDR2 (germline): WSHSY, SAAADI. This CDR3 has 15 amino acids. V shed 1 base, J shed 6 bases, and the junction held 3 bases outside the gene matches. The CDR3 nucleotides read TGCGCCAGCAGTGAGTTGGCGGGGGGGCCCGGGGAGCTGTTTTTT. Amino acids: CASSELAGGPGELFF.